One and the same sample provided the 27 T cell receptor beta chains below, sequenced in a study of cytomegalovirus exposure and HLA in healthy donors. PCR used 60 Vbeta primers and 13 Jbeta primers. The assay was immunoSEQ multiplex PCR, and TCRdb's table has in-frame clones only and misses some. The table shows some 87,000 clones, with 65% to 80% occurring only once. Sequencing input: PBMCs. Receptors were obtained from a man aged 30 to 45 in good health and CMV-seronegative.

The rearrangement uses TRBV2 and TRBJ2-4, with TRBD2 as a possible D gene (5 bases). V lost 6 bases and J 1 base, leaving 16 bases between the germline ends. The length of the CDR3 is 16 residues. CDR1 SNHLY and CDR2 FYNNEI come from the germline V gene. CDR3 residues: CASRHPAREAKNIQYF. CDR3 nucleotide sequence: TGTGCCAGCAGACACCCCGCGAGGGAGGCCAAAAACATTCAGTACTTC.

This sequence joins TRBV28 and TRBJ1-6, with 8 positions matching TRBD1. CDR1 is MDHEN and CDR2 is SYDVKM in the germline V gene. V shed 0 bases and J 8 bases; nucleotides not matched to a gene: 6. There are 16 residues in the CDR3. CDR3 DNA: TGTGCCAGCAGTTTATGGGGGACAGGTCTCCATTCACCCCTCCACTTT. Its translation: CASSLWGTGLHSPLHF. Using reference TRBV28 and TRBJ1-6 for the parts outside the CDR3, the full variable domain is DVKVTQSSRYLVKRTGEKVFLECVQDMDHENMFWYRQDPGLGLRLIYFSYDVKMKEKGDIPEGYSVSREKKERFSLILESASTNQTSMYLCASSLWGTGLHSPLHFGNGTRLTVT.

This clone occurred a few times. This chain links TRBV2 with TRBJ1-5; TRBD1 aligns across 7 bases. J gave up 6 bases and V 6 bases, and 14 bases lay outside the gene matches. The CDR3 sequence is 16 residues long. CDR1 is SNHLY and CDR2 is FYNNEI in the germline V gene. CDR3 residues: CASRAGQAAGPQPQHF. CDR3 DNA: TGTGCCAGCAGGGCTGGACAGGCTGCCGGTCCTCAGCCCCAGCATTTT.

J is TRBJ1-5 and V is TRBV5-4; D is unclear. Looked up from germline, CDR1 is SGHNT and CDR2 is YYREEE (reference sequence). Trimming took off 3 bases at V and 6 bases at J, with 10 bases between the two ends. This CDR3 contains 13 residues. The CDR3 reads CASSSGQSQPQHF. CDR3 DNA: TGTGCCAGCAGCTCGGGTCAAAGTCAGCCCCAGCATTTT.

V gene TRBV9 combines with J gene TRBJ1-2, with TRBD1 identical over 11 bases. The V gene end was trimmed by 0 bases and the J gene end by 7 bases; junction bases not matched to a gene: 11. Germline values: CDR1 SGDLS, CDR2 YYNGEE. CDR3 length: 17 residues. CDR3 in amino acids: CASSVGAGTGGRSGYTF. The CDR3 region has the DNA TGTGCCAGCAGCGTAGGGGCTGGGACAGGGGGAAGAAGTGGCTACACCTTC.

This sequence joins TRBV30 and TRBJ1-5; D gene uncertain. The CDR3 consists of 13 residues. Germline loops: CDR1 GTSNPN, CDR2 SVGIG (reference sequence). The V end was cut by 0 bases, the J end by 3 bases, with 6 bases between. The CDR3 here is CAWSVSSNQPQHF. As DNA, the CDR3 is TGTGCCTGGAGTGTTAGTTCCAATCAGCCCCAGCATTTT.

J is TRBJ1-5 and V is TRBV6-1; no definite D call. CDR3 length: 12 amino acids. V dropped 3 bases and J dropped 4 bases, with 4 bases sitting between them. Looked up from germline, CDR1 is MNHNS and CDR2 is SASEGT. The CDR3 protein is CASSDPNQPQHF. In DNA form, the CDR3 reads TGTGCCAGCAGTGACCCGAATCAGCCCCAGCATTTT.

This clone showed up just a few times. V is TRBV2 and J is TRBJ1-4, with D unclear. V dropped 6 bases and J dropped 8 bases, with 7 bases sitting between them. The CDR3 is made up of 11 amino acids. Germline loops: CDR1 SNHLY, CDR2 FYNNEI. The CDR3 region has the DNA TGTGCCAGCAGGAGAGGGGAAAAACTGTTTTTT. Encoded protein: CASRRGEKLFF.

This clone was detected only a few times. V is TRBV19 and J is TRBJ1-5; 9 bases agree with TRBD1. The germline CDR1 and CDR2 sequences are LNHDA and SQIVND (reference sequence). The CDR3 contains 15 residues. With V trimmed by 7 bases and J by 0 bases, 4 bases remained unmatched. DNA for the CDR3: TGTGCCAGTATGGACAGGGGTTATAGCAATCAGCCCCAGCATTTT. Its translation: CASMDRGYSNQPQHF.

This sequence joins TRBV7-3 and TRBJ2-2; no firm D call. V was shortened by 4 bases and J by 2 bases, with 5 bases between the two germline ends. This CDR3 spans 13 amino acids. Germline-derived CDR1 and CDR2 are SGHTA and FQGTGA. CDR3 in amino acids: CASSSRNTGELFF. The CDR3 nucleotides are TGTGCCAGCAGCTCCAGAAACACCGGGGAGCTGTTTTTT.

The rearrangement links TRBV23-1 to TRBJ1-5, with 9 nucleotides matching TRBD1. TRBV23-1 is treated as an ORF (open reading frame) with a function not yet certain. With V trimmed by 3 bases and J by 4 bases, 13 bases remained unmatched. The CDR3 has 18 amino acids. The CDR3 is CASSHPRPGQGWNQPQHF. CDR3 coding DNA: TGCGCCAGCAGTCATCCCCGTCCGGGACAGGGTTGGAATCAGCCCCAGCATTTT.

The chain carries TRBV6-1 and TRBJ1-2, with D possibly matching TRBD1 (5 bases). V lost 8 bases to trimming and J lost 5 bases, with 15 bases between them. This CDR3 spans 13 amino acids. Germline values: CDR1 MNHNS, CDR2 SASEGT. The CDR3 region has the DNA TGTGCCAGCCTGCTGGACCAGGGATATGGCTACACCTTC. Its protein product is CASLLDQGYGYTF.

This rearrangement joins TRBV7-2 to TRBJ1-1, with D maybe TRBD1 (5 bases). The V gene lost 1 base and the J gene lost 2 bases, with 8 bases spanning the gap. CDR3 size: 14 residues. Germline V gene lookup returns CDR1 SGHTA and CDR2 FQGNSA. The CDR3 DNA reads TGTGCCAGCAGCTTAGGACAGACAAACACTGAAGCTTTCTTT. This sequence encodes CASSLGQTNTEAFF.

This clone was seen just once. The chain uses TRBV11-3 and TRBJ2-7; possibly TRBD2 for D (6 bases). The CDR3 is 14 amino acids. Trimming removed 6 bases from V and 2 bases from J, with 14 bases in between. Germline V lookup: CDR1 SGHNT, CDR2 YENEEA. The CDR3: CASSRLDPPYEQYF. CDR3 DNA sequence: TGTGCCAGCAGTCGACTAGATCCTCCCTACGAGCAGTACTTC.

This clone is a singleton in its sample. V and J are TRBV6-1 and TRBJ2-7, with TRBD1 identical over 8 bases. V was clipped by 7 bases and J by 3 bases; unmatched bases: 11. This CDR3 is built from 15 residues. CDR1 is MNHNS, CDR2 SASEGT, per germline. CDR3 protein: CASNPQTGVGYEQYF. CDR3 bases: TGTGCCAGCAATCCCCAGACAGGGGTGGGCTACGAGCAGTACTTC.

This clone was recorded only once. The gene calls are TRBV11-2 and TRBJ1-1; 8 bases are shared with TRBD1. CDR3 size: 15 residues. Germline lookup yields CDR1 SGHAT and CDR2 FQNNGV. V was clipped by 0 bases and J by 10 bases; unmatched bases: 10. CDR3 sequence reads: CASSLERQGRTTAFF. Written as DNA, the CDR3 is TGTGCCAGCAGCTTAGAAAGACAGGGGCGCACGACAGCTTTCTTT.

The rearrangement links TRBV27 to TRBJ2-5; 7 bases align to TRBD1. V was pared by 4 bases and J by 2 bases, with 4 bases of the junction left unmatched. CDR3 size: 14 residues. Germline V CDR1 and CDR2: MNHEY, SMNVEV (reference sequence). CDR3 nucleotide sequence: TGTGCCAGCAGTTATGGGACAGCACAAGAGACCCAGTACTTC. The encoded protein is CASSYGTAQETQYF.

The chain joins TRBV7-2 to TRBJ2-7, with D perhaps TRBD1 (6 bases). CDR1 and CDR2 (germline): SGHTA, FQGNSA. Trimming cost V 5 bases and J 5 bases, with 13 bases left between them. The CDR3 runs 13 residues. The CDR3 here is CASSERGSHEQYF. DNA of the CDR3: TGTGCCAGCAGCGAGAGGGGGTCCCACGAGCAGTACTTC.

The CDR3 nucleotides are TGTGCCAGCAGCCTATACAATGAGCAGTTCTTC. Amino acid sequence: CASSLYNEQFF. The chain is built from TRBV14 and TRBJ2-1; no firm D call. V was cut by 4 bases and J by 4 bases, with 2 bases left in between. The CDR3 sequence is 11 residues long. Germline CDR1 reads SGHDN; CDR2 reads FVKESK.

This chain links TRBV7-2 with TRBJ2-7; 7 nucleotides line up with TRBD1. Germline values: CDR1 SGHTA, CDR2 FQGNSA. The ends lost 1 base at V and 6 bases at J; junction bases unmatched: 6. The CDR3 sequence is 14 residues long. In DNA form, the CDR3 reads TGTGCCAGCAGCTTAGGGACAGGAGTTGGCGAGCAGTACTTC. Its translation is CASSLGTGVGEQYF.

The chain combines TRBV27 with TRBJ2-3; no firm D call. Germline loops: CDR1 MNHEY, CDR2 SMNVEV (reference sequence). This CDR3 comprises 18 residues. Trimming left V 6 bases short and J 0 bases short, with 22 bases between. CDR3 nucleotide sequence: TGTGCCAGCAGACCCTATCAGGTCAGAGTAACTAGCACAGATACGCAGTATTTT. Protein: CASRPYQVRVTSTDTQYF.

The chain recombines TRBV19 with TRBJ2-3; 11 nucleotides align to TRBD2. J was trimmed by 6 bases and V by 6 bases; bases with no gene match: 5. Germline V lookup: CDR1 LNHDA, CDR2 SQIVND (reference sequence). This CDR3 region has 14 residues. CDR3 sequence: CASRTSGGADTQYF. The CDR3 DNA reads as TGTGCCAGTAGAACTAGCGGGGGTGCGGATACGCAGTATTTT.

The rearrangement links TRBV7-6 to TRBJ1-1; unclear D gene. Trimming took 5 bases from V and 1 from J, leaving 8 bases between them. Germline CDR1 and CDR2: SGHVS and FNYEAQ. This CDR3 spans 13 amino acids. As DNA, the CDR3 is TGTGCCAGCAGCACCGACACGAACACTGAAGCTTTCTTT. Protein product: CASSTDTNTEAFF.

The genes are TRBV7-9 and TRBJ1-2, with D perhaps TRBD1 (5 bases). V lost 3 bases to trimming and J lost 1 base, with 9 bases between them. The CDR3 spans 14 residues. Germline V gene data show CDR1 as SEHNR and CDR2 as FQNEAQ (reference sequence). The CDR3 DNA reads TGTGCCAGCAGCTTGACAGCCGATAACTATGGCTACACCTTC. Residues: CASSLTADNYGYTF.

This clone was observed a handful of times. The chain's CDR3 is CASSLRGGTEAFF. Written as DNA, the CDR3 is TGTGCCAGCAGCTTGCGGGGCGGGACTGAAGCTTTCTTT. The chain recombines TRBV11-2 with TRBJ1-1; tentative D call: TRBD1 (5 bases). Germline V gene data show CDR1 as SGHAT and CDR2 as FQNNGV. The CDR3 covers 13 residues. Deletions cut 3 bases from V and 5 bases from J, with 10 bases between.

The V and J genes are TRBV12-5 and TRBJ2-2; D remains ambiguous. The CDR3 runs to 15 residues. V was clipped by 1 base and J by 0 bases, with 6 bases between them. CDR1 LGHNT and CDR2 FRNRAP come from the germline V gene. The CDR3 DNA sequence: TGTGCTAGTGGTTTGGGCGGATCGAACACCGGGGAGCTGTTTTTT. It translates to CASGLGGSNTGELFF.

The rearrangement links TRBV18 to TRBJ2-7; 10 nucleotides align to TRBD2. The CDR3 contains 14 residues. Germline V gene lookup returns CDR1 KGHSH and CDR2 LQKENI. J was trimmed by 3 bases and V by 3 bases; bases with no gene match: 2. The CDR3 spells CASSPASGSYEQYF. CDR3 sequence (DNA): TGTGCCAGCTCACCGGCTAGCGGGAGCTACGAGCAGTACTTC. Supplemented by reference TRBV18 and TRBJ2-7, the full variable domain reads NAGVMQNPRHLVRRRGQEARLRCSPMKGHSHVYWYRQLPEEGLKFMVYLQKENIIDESGMPKERFSAEFPKEGPSILRIQQVVRGDSAAYFCASSPASGSYEQYFGPGTRLTVT.